This T cell receptor beta chain was captured by sequencing in a study of cytomegalovirus exposure and HLA in healthy donors. Study-level findings and limits: Accurate prediction of HLA-A and HLA-B alleles (for most subjects) was reportedly achieved from TCR beta sequences. A later analysis linked a missense variant in DCLRE1C to the trimming of TCR beta V and J genes.

The study ran its PCR with 60 Vbeta and 13 Jbeta primers. Data came from immunoSEQ multiplex PCR; TCRdb stores just in-frame clones and leaves some out. The data hold under 200,000 clones, with over 9.5% observed a single time. With respect to this clone: Its antigen is not known.

This clonotype was sampled from a man aged 50-60 years in good health and CMV-seropositive. The sequenced sample was PBMCs.

This CDR3 reads CASSFLGQGKDEQYF. The CDR3 nucleotides read TGTGCCAGCAGCTTTCTTGGACAGGGGAAGGACGAGCAGTACTTC. The chain combines TRBV4-2 with TRBJ2-7, with 9 nucleotides matching TRBD1. Germline CDR1 is LGHNA and CDR2 is YNFKEQ. The CDR3 extends over 15 amino acids. The trim removed 5 bases at V and 5 bases at J, leaving 10 bases unmatched.